Sequencing of this T cell receptor beta chain was carried out in a study of vaccination effects on CD4 cells after COVID-19. Whole-study findings and limits: After vaccination, at late timepoints, clones induced by infection and by vaccine contracted markedly. There was only 1 of 255 vaccine-induced clones in healthy vaccinees that cross-reacted with common cold coronaviruses. The study enrolled few convalescent patients and sampled no early post-infection timepoints.

This CDR3 has 16 residues. With 0 bases clipped from V and 9 bases from J, the junction kept 8 bases outside the gene matches. Germline lookup yields CDR1 MGHRA and CDR2 YSYEKL. Repertoires were generated with immunoSEQ multiplex PCR, while TCRdb's copy carries only in-frame clones and drops some. This sample carries roughly 70,000 clones, under 80% of them seen once, and the ten largest clones take approximately 0.95%. Worth noting for this clone: Its antigen is not identified.

Pools of viral peptides were used by the ViraFEST assay to expand antigen-specific CD4+ T cells ahead of sequencing. Cultured cells yielded isolated CD4+ T cells after 10 to 11 days. Participants each got two BNT162b2 or mRNA-1273 vaccine doses. Each vaccine recipient was nucleocapsid antibody negative and had no prior SARS-CoV-2 infection. Sequences were derived from CD4+ T cells from PBMCs cultured with HCoV-OC43 spike peptides, sampled after COVID-19 vaccination. Subset denoted: HCoV-OC43 spike overlapping peptide pool stimulation. The chain has TRBV4-1 and TRBJ1-6; TRBD1 agrees at 7 bases. This receptor was identified in a human donor who received a COVID-19 vaccine. The CDR3 loop reads CASSQERSDRFSPLHF. The DNA of the CDR3 is TGCGCCAGCAGCCAAGAGAGGTCGGACAGGTTTTCACCCCTCCACTTT.